This T cell receptor (beta chain) was found in a study of technical replicates of blood from a handful of donors. Only in-frame clones appear in the TCRdb table, and some are missing; sequencing was by immunoSEQ multiplex PCR. The sample shows roughly 50,000 clones, 90% to 95% of them seen only once. The CDR3 sequence is 14 residues long. Trimming shortened V by 0 bases and J by 7 bases, and 14 bases separated the two germline ends. Looked up from germline, CDR1 is SGDLS and CDR2 is YYNGEE. This rearrangement joins TRBV9 to TRBJ2-7; tentatively, D is TRBD2 (5 bases). The sequenced sample consisted of PBMCs. The receptor was isolated from a human donor in good health. Some clones in this sample may be carry-over from other donors' samples. The CDR3 DNA reads as TGTGCCAGCAGCGTAGGTCGGGGTGCAGGAGAGCAGTACTTC. It codes for CASSVGRGAGEQYF. The full variable domain, its missing parts supplied by reference TRBV9 and TRBJ2-7, is DSGVTQTPKHLITATGQRVTLRCSPRSGDLSVYWYQQSLDQGLQFLIQYYNGEERAKGNILERFSAQQFPDLHSELNLSSLELGDSALYFCASSVGRGAGEQYFGPGTRLTVT.